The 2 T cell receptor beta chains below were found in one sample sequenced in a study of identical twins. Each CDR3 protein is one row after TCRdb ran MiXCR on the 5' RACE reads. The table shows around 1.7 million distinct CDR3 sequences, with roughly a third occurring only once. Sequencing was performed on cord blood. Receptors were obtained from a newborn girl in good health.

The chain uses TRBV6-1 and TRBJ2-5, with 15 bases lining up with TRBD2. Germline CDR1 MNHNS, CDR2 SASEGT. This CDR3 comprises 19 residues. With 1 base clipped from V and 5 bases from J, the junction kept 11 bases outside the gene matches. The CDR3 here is CASSEVGTGLAGGRETQYF. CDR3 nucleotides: TGTGCCAGCAGTGAAGTTGGTACAGGACTAGCGGGAGGGCGTGAGACCCAGTACTTC.

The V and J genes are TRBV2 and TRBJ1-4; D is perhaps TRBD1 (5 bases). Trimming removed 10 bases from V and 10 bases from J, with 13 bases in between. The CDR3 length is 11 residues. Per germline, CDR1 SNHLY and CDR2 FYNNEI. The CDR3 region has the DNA TGTGCCACCTGGGGGAGGGGAAAACTGTTTTTT. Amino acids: CATWGRGKLFF.